The rows below give T cell receptor beta chains drawn from one sample of a study of cytomegalovirus exposure and HLA in healthy donors. Sequencing was performed with immunoSEQ multiplex PCR; in TCRdb, only in-frame clones are kept and a portion is missing. The ten most abundant clones cover more than 0.75% of a sample with 200,000 to 250,000 clones. The sequencing input was PBMCs. These receptors all stem from a woman between 25 and 40 years old in good health and CMV-seropositive. CDR3s include the opening cysteine and the closing phenylalanine or tryptophan. D genes are given only for firm matches.

TRBD1	TRBV9	TRBJ1-5	15	TGTGCCAGCAGCGTAGGACAGGGTGGCAATCAGCCCCAGCATTTT	CASSVGQGGNQPQHF
TRBD1	TRBV27	TRBJ1-6	17	TGTGCCAGCAGTTTATCCGGGACAGCTTCGTATAATTCACCCCTCCACTTT	CASSLSGTASYNSPLHF
TRBD2	TRBV5-1	TRBJ2-7	17	TGCGCCAGCAGCGTGGAGGCTAGCGGGGGGAGGTGGGGCGAGCAGTACTTC	CASSVEASGGRWGEQYF
NA	TRBV28	TRBJ2-7	16	TGTGCCAGCAGTTTGCAAATGGGCGGGTTCTCCTACGAGCAGTACTTC	CASSLQMGGFSYEQYF
NA	TRBV6-1	TRBJ2-2	13	TGTGCCATTTACAGGGAAAACACCGGGGAGCTGTTTTTT	CAIYRENTGELFF
NA	TRBV29-1	TRBJ1-1	14	TGCAGCGCCGCCAGGACAGTATCGAACACTGAAGCTTTCTTT	CSAARTVSNTEAFF
TRBD2	TRBV18	TRBJ2-7	15	TGTGCCAGCTCACCACGGACTAGCGGGGTCTACGAGCAGTACTTC	CASSPRTSGVYEQYF
TRBD1	TRBV2	TRBJ1-1	14	TGTGCCAGCAGTGAACAGGGGGCGCGTACTGAAGCTTTCTTT	CASSEQGARTEAFF
NA	TRBV5-5	TRBJ2-7	16	TGTGCCAGCAGCTTCGGAAGGGAACCAGGGGTGCCCGAGCAGTACTTC	CASSFGREPGVPEQYF
NA	TRBV29-1	TRBJ1-1	16	TGCAGCGTTGTTGTCCGGCAGGGTGCGGAGAACACTGAAGCTTTCTTT	CSVVVRQGAENTEAFF
NA	TRBV28	TRBJ1-1	14	TGTGCCAGCAGTCGACAGCAAATGAACACTGAAGCTTTCTTT	CASSRQQMNTEAFF
NA	TRBV27	TRBJ2-1	17	TGTGCCAGCAGTTTTTTTTCCGGGACACGGTCCTACAATGAGCAGTTCTTC	CASSFFSGTRSYNEQFF
NA	TRBV5-1	TRBJ2-1	15	TGCGCCAGCAGCTTGGATCCGGGACTCTACAATGAGCAGTTCTTC	CASSLDPGLYNEQFF
TRBD1	TRBV5-1	TRBJ2-6	16	TGCGCCAGCAGCTTGACAGGGGACTCTGGGGCCAACGTCCTGACTTTC	CASSLTGDSGANVLTF
TRBD1	TRBV2	TRBJ1-5	16	TGTGCCAGCAGTCGACAGGGTACAGTGGGCAATCAGCCCCAGCATTTT	CASSRQGTVGNQPQHF
TRBD1	TRBV28	TRBJ1-5	20	TGTGCCAGCAGTTTATTATCCGCGACAGGGGGCTTAGAAAGCAATCAGCCCCAGCATTTT	CASSLLSATGGLESNQPQHF
NA	TRBV19	TRBJ1-1	15	TGTGCCAGTAGACCCGTTGGCGGAATGAACACTGAAGCTTTCTTT	CASRPVGGMNTEAFF
NA	TRBV5-1	TRBJ1-4	16	TGCGCCAGCAGCTTGATTGGGGGCGCAACTAATGAAAAACTGTTTTTT	CASSLIGGATNEKLFF
NA	TRBV14	TRBJ1-2	15	TGTGCCAGCAGCCTCCGGGAGTGGCCTTACTATGGCTACACCTTC	CASSLREWPYYGYTF
TRBD1	TRBV5-5	TRBJ1-2	15	TGTGCCAGCAGCTCGGGACAGGCGGCTAACTATGGCTACACCTTC	CASSSGQAANYGYTF
NA	TRBV28	TRBJ1-4	13	TGTGCCAGCAGCACCCCGGCTAATGAAAAACTGTTTTTT	CASSTPANEKLFF
NA	TRBV5-8	TRBJ2-5	15	TGTGCCAGCAGCCTTTCCCTAGCGCACCAAGAGACCCAGTACTTC	CASSLSLAHQETQYF
NA	TRBV18	TRBJ2-3	14	TGTGCCAGCTCACCACAAGGGAGTTCAGATACGCAGTATTTT	CASSPQGSSDTQYF
TRBD1	TRBV27	TRBJ1-2	13	TGTGCCAGCAGTCTCCGGACAGGCTATGGCTACACCTTC	CASSLRTGYGYTF
TRBD1	TRBV5-6	TRBJ2-7	15	TGTGCCAGCAGCGCCCGGGACAGGGAGATCTACGAGCAGTACTTC	CASSARDREIYEQYF
NA	TRBV5-1	TRBJ1-3	17	TGCGCCAGCAGCTTGGATGGAGCGAGCCGCTCTGGAAACACCATATATTTT	CASSLDGASRSGNTIYF
TRBD1	TRBV4-1	TRBJ2-2	17	TGCGCCAGCAGCTTCAGGGACAGGGCCCCGAGCACCGGGGAGCTGTTTTTT	CASSFRDRAPSTGELFF
TRBD1	TRBV7-9	TRBJ2-7	15	TGTGCCAGCAGCCGAGCCGGGACAGGGGACGTCGAGCAGTACTTC	CASSRAGTGDVEQYF
TRBD2	TRBV18	TRBJ2-2	15	TGTGCCAGCTCGCGGACTAGCGGAAACACCGGGGAGCTGTTTTTT	CASSRTSGNTGELFF
NA	TRBV5-1	TRBJ2-1	13	TGCGCCAGCAGCTTGGACACGTACAATGAGCAGTTCTTC	CASSLDTYNEQFF
TRBD2	TRBV7-9	TRBJ2-2	13	TGTGCCAGCAGCCCCGGGGGGGCCGGGGAGCTGTTTTTT	CASSPGGAGELFF
TRBD1	TRBV7-2	TRBJ1-1	14	TGTGCCAGCAGCACCCGACAGGGAACGACTGAAGCTTTCTTT	CASSTRQGTTEAFF
NA	TRBV11-2	TRBJ2-1	15	TGTGCCAGCAGCTTAGTGGAGGGGCGATACAATGAGCAGTTCTTC	CASSLVEGRYNEQFF
NA	TRBV2	TRBJ1-5	14	TGTGCCAGCAGACAGGTAAATAGCAATCAGCCCCAGCATTTT	CASRQVNSNQPQHF
NA	TRBV5-1	TRBJ1-1	13	TGCGCCAGCAGCTTTCTCGGGGGGACTGAAGCTTTCTTT	CASSFLGGTEAFF
TRBD1	TRBV5-1	TRBJ2-5	15	TGCGCCAGCAGCTTGGCGGGGACAGGGAGAGAGACCCAGTACTTC	CASSLAGTGRETQYF
TRBD1	TRBV27	TRBJ2-7	14	TGTGCCAGCAGTTTGTCGGACAGGGGTTACGAGCAGTACTTC	CASSLSDRGYEQYF
NA	TRBV6-5	TRBJ1-3	15	TGTGCCAGCAGTGTTTCAGGGGCGTCTGGAAACACCATATATTTT	CASSVSGASGNTIYF
NA	TRBV6-5	TRBJ2-7	12	TGTGCCAGCAGGGCTTATTCCTACGAGCAGTACTTC	CASRAYSYEQYF